These 19 T cell receptor beta chains came from one sample sequenced in a study of Ad26.COV2.S vaccination and SARS-CoV-2 variants. Using immunoSEQ multiplex PCR, the repertoire was profiled, and TCRdb retains in-frame clones only, with some absent. In the table there are approximately 420,000 clones, over 75% of which are singletons. Treatment in this sample: some 20 received Ad26.COV2.S at low or high dose, single or two shots; roughly five received placebo; per-sample allocation not given. Samples came from day 63 after the first vaccine or placebo injection. This specimen consisted of peripheral blood, obtained in a trial of Ad26.COV2.S vaccine versus placebo. All receptors derive from a person aged 18 to 59 who received the Ad26.COV2.S COVID-19 vaccine or a placebo.

This chain joins TRBV28 and TRBJ2-2; D is perhaps TRBD1 or TRBD2 (5 bases each). The germline V and J ends were trimmed by 8 bases and 2 bases, with 12 bases remaining between them. This CDR3 comprises 14 residues. Germline V gives CDR1 MDHEN, CDR2 SYDVKM. DNA of the CDR3: TGTGCCAGCTCCGGGGCCTTAAACACCGGGGAGCTGTTTTTT. It yields the protein CASSGALNTGELFF.

This chain joins TRBV9 and TRBJ1-4; D not resolved. Germline V CDR1 and CDR2: SGDLS, YYNGEE. The V end was cut by 3 bases, the J end by 7 bases, with 13 bases between. This CDR3 comprises 14 residues. The CDR3 nucleotides are TGTGCCAGCAGCGCGACGGCGTCCGTTGAAAAACTGTTTTTT. Its translation is CASSATASVEKLFF. Variable domain in full (rest from reference TRBV9 and TRBJ1-4): DSGVTQTPKHLITATGQRVTLRCSPRSGDLSVYWYQQSLDQGLQFLIQYYNGEERAKGNILERFSAQQFPDLHSELNLSSLELGDSALYFCASSATASVEKLFFGSGTQLSVL.

The chain is built from TRBV27 and TRBJ2-1; TRBD1 agrees at 12 bases. The CDR3 extends over 14 amino acids. The V segment lost 3 bases and the J segment 9 bases; nucleotides outside the gene matches: 3. The V gene's germline CDR1 is MNHEY and CDR2 SMNVEV (reference sequence). The CDR3 bases are TGTGCCAGCAGTTTGGGACAGGGGGCGGGTGAGCAGTTCTTC. This translates into CASSLGQGAGEQFF.

This clone occurred once. The chain is built from TRBV7-2 and TRBJ1-1; possibly TRBD1 for D (6 bases). Germline CDR1 and CDR2: SGHTA and FQGNSA. This CDR3 comprises 17 residues. Trimming cost V 4 bases and J 1 base, with 19 bases left between them. The chain's CDR3 is CASSSSRGGGWNTEAFF. The CDR3 DNA follows: TGTGCCAGCAGCTCGAGCCGGGGTGGGGGCTGGAACACTGAAGCTTTCTTT.

The chain has TRBV5-1 and TRBJ2-5; D uncertain. This CDR3 is 14 amino acids long. V lost 0 bases, J lost 1 base, and 7 bases lay in between. Germline loops: CDR1 SGHRS, CDR2 YFSETQ. CDR3 sequence (DNA): TGCGCCAGCAGCTTGGTCAGAGGCCAAGAGACCCAGTACTTC. Encoded protein: CASSLVRGQETQYF. Full variable domain (remainder filled in from reference TRBV5-1 and TRBJ2-5): KAGVTQTPRYLIKTRGQQVTLSCSPISGHRSVSWYQQTPGQGLQFLFEYFSETQRNKGNFPGRFSGRQFSNSRSEMNVSTLELGDSALYLCASSLVRGQETQYFGPGTRLLVL.

The rearrangement links TRBV6-5 to TRBJ2-6, with a weak D call TRBD1 (5 bases). Between the trimmed V and J ends, which lost 8 bases and 0 bases, there was a span of 11 bases. This CDR3 is built from 15 residues. Germline CDR1 is MNHEY and CDR2 is SVGAGI. The CDR3 nucleotides are TGTGCCAGCCGGACAACCCGCTCTGGGGCCAACGTCCTGACTTTC. This codes for CASRTTRSGANVLTF.

The chain employs TRBV15 and TRBJ1-1; 9 nucleotides agree with TRBD1. CDR1 is LNHNV, CDR2 YYDKDF, per germline (reference sequence). The CDR3 is 18 amino acids. V shed 4 bases, J shed 5 bases, and the junction held 17 bases outside the gene matches. CDR3 DNA: TGTGCCACCAGCACCTACCGAACGGGATGGGACAGGGTGACTGAAGCTTTCTTT. It is translated as CATSTYRTGWDRVTEAFF. Combining the CDR3 with reference TRBV15 and TRBJ1-1 gives the whole variable domain DAMVIQNPRYQVTQFGKPVTLSCSQTLNHNVMYWYQQKSSQAPKLLFHYYDKDFNNEADTPDNFQSRRPNTSFCFLDIRSPGLGDTAMYLCATSTYRTGWDRVTEAFFGQGTRLTVV.

V and J are TRBV28 and TRBJ2-7; D remains unclear. The V and J ends lost 6 bases and 0 bases respectively, with 15 bases between them. CDR3 size: 15 residues. The germline V gene encodes CDR1 MDHEN and CDR2 SYDVKM. CDR3 loop: CASSLLRASSYEQYF. DNA for the CDR3: TGTGCCAGCAGCCTCTTGAGAGCCAGCTCCTACGAGCAGTACTTC. Full variable domain (outside the CDR3, taken from reference TRBV28 and TRBJ2-7): DVKVTQSSRYLVKRTGEKVFLECVQDMDHENMFWYRQDPGLGLRLIYFSYDVKMKEKGDIPEGYSVSREKKERFSLILESASTNQTSMYLCASSLLRASSYEQYFGPGTRLTVT.

This chain connects TRBV4-1 to TRBJ1-1; unclear D gene. CDR1 MGHRA and CDR2 YSYEKL come from the germline V gene. This CDR3 spans 11 amino acids. V was pared by 4 bases and J by 3 bases, with 3 bases between. The CDR3 DNA is TGCGCCAGCAGCCTGCACACTGAAGCTTTCTTT. As protein: CASSLHTEAFF.

The genes are TRBV19 and TRBJ2-3; 12 nucleotides line up with TRBD2. Germline V gene sequence: CDR1 LNHDA, CDR2 SQIVND (reference sequence). The CDR3 is made up of 16 amino acids. Trimming took 5 bases from V and 2 from J; bases not matched to a gene: 5. The CDR3 nucleotides read TGTGCCAGTAGTGACGGACTAGCGGGGTTCACAGATACGCAGTATTTT. Its protein product is CASSDGLAGFTDTQYF.

The chain combines TRBV4-1 with TRBJ2-6; D possibly matches TRBD1 or TRBD2 (6 bases each). The CDR3 runs to 17 residues. V dropped 5 bases and J dropped 0 bases, with 14 bases sitting between them. The germline CDR1 and CDR2 sequences are MGHRA and YSYEKL. This chain's CDR3 is CASSGGPRYSGANVLTF. As DNA, the CDR3 is TGCGCCAGCAGCGGGGGGCCCAGGTACTCTGGGGCCAACGTCCTGACTTTC.

Turning to this clone: One end of the junction fails to match germline, which may point to a read error. In nucleotides, the CDR3 is TGCGCCAGCACCCAATCGACTAGCGGGGGGGCCTTCTACGAGCAGTACTTC. This encodes CASTQSTSGGAFYEQYF. The genes are TRBV4-1 and TRBJ2-7, with 14 nucleotides matching TRBD2. This CDR3 comprises 17 residues. Germline lookup yields CDR1 MGHRA and CDR2 YSYEKL.

The V gene is TRBV15, the J gene TRBJ2-7, with 7 bases lining up with TRBD1. The ends lost 1 base at V and 2 bases at J; junction bases unmatched: 2. Germline V CDR1 and CDR2: LNHNV, YYDKDF (reference sequence). The CDR3 runs to 14 residues. In DNA form, the CDR3 reads TGTGCCACCAGCAGAGGCCAGGGGGCCTACGAGCAGTACTTC. Translating it yields CATSRGQGAYEQYF.

CDR3 sequence (DNA): TGCGCCAGCAGCCAAGGTCCTCTCGCGGGGGGCCGGGAGACCCAGTACTTC. Translation gives CASSQGPLAGGRETQYF. This chain uses TRBV4-1 with TRBJ2-5; 8 bases fit TRBD2. CDR1 is MGHRA and CDR2 is YSYEKL in the germline V gene. The CDR3 runs to 17 residues. Trimming took 1 base from V and 5 from J; bases not matched to a gene: 12.

The rearrangement joins TRBV9 to TRBJ1-3; no definite D call. Trimming stripped 4 bases from V and 2 bases from J, with 4 bases between. The CDR3 totals 12 residues. Germline assignment: CDR1 SGDLS and CDR2 YYNGEE. In nucleotides, the CDR3 is TGTGCCAGCAGCCCCCCTGGAAACACCATATATTTT. Amino acids: CASSPPGNTIYF.

The gene calls are TRBV19 and TRBJ2-6, with 9 bases aligning to TRBD1. CDR1 and CDR2 from the germline V gene are LNHDA and SQIVND (reference sequence). This CDR3 spans 17 amino acids. The junction had 7 bases not matched to a gene; V was cut back by 3 bases and J by 4 bases. This CDR3 is CASSIGQGTLGANVLTF. DNA for the CDR3: TGTGCCAGTAGTATTGGACAGGGGACCTTGGGGGCCAACGTCCTGACTTTC.

The V call is TRBV7-2, the J call TRBJ2-3, with TRBD2 identical over 10 bases. Germline-derived CDR1 and CDR2 are SGHTA and FQGNSA. This CDR3 spans 17 amino acids. J lost 5 bases, V lost 5 bases, and 13 bases had no gene match. DNA for the CDR3: TGTGCCAGCAGCCAGAGGCCAGCGGGGGGGGCCGGAGATACGCAGTATTTT. Its translation: CASSQRPAGGAGDTQYF.

The chain carries TRBV30 and TRBJ2-2, with no clear D. The CDR3 spans 14 residues. Germline CDR1 is GTSNPN and CDR2 is SVGIG (reference sequence). V was trimmed by 0 bases and J by 4 bases, leaving 9 bases between them. Here the CDR3 DNA reads TGTGCCTGGAGTGTCCTTTTAGCCACCGGGGAGCTGTTTTTT. Encoded protein: CAWSVLLATGELFF.

The chain recombines TRBV4-3 with TRBJ1-2; 8 bases are shared with TRBD1. CDR1 LGHNA and CDR2 YSLEER come from the germline V gene. The CDR3 spans 15 residues. Unmatched junction bases numbered 9, after V lost 3 bases and J lost 6 bases. The CDR3 DNA follows: TGCGCCAGCAGCCATCGACAGGGGTTCAGGGATGGCTACACCTTC. Translated: CASSHRQGFRDGYTF.